This entry lists 26 T cell receptor beta chains sequenced from one sample in a study of molecular identifiers for immune sequencing clone quantification. TCRdb re-called the PCR reads through MiXCR, storing one row per CDR3 protein. The sample lists over 100,000 distinct CDR3 sequences, about a third occurring once. Sample: naive CD8+ T cells from blood, with Jurkat cell RNA spiked in. Subset meaning: FACS-sorted CD8+CD4-CCR7+CD45RA+ naive T cells. These receptors were taken from a human donor in good health. Some libraries in this study had Jurkat cell RNA spiked in.

The chain combines TRBV19 with TRBJ1-1; the match to TRBD1 covers 10 bases. CDR1 is LNHDA and CDR2 is SQIVND in the germline V gene (reference sequence). The J segment lost 5 bases and the V segment lost 5 bases, leaving 8 bases of the junction unmatched. This CDR3 has 15 amino acids. CDR3 in amino acids: CASSPDGQGETEAFF. The DNA of the CDR3 is TGTGCCAGTAGTCCCGACGGACAGGGGGAGACTGAAGCTTTCTTT. Based on the CDR3 plus reference TRBV19 and TRBJ1-1, the full variable domain is DGGITQSPKYLFRKEGQNVTLSCEQNLNHDAMYWYRQDPGQGLRLIYYSQIVNDFQKGDIAEGYSVSREKKESFPLTVTSAQKNPTAFYLCASSPDGQGETEAFFGQGTRLTVV.

This clonotype occurred once. Possible read error: a much larger clone is one base away. The gene calls are TRBV19 and TRBJ2-1, with a possible D match to TRBD2 (6 bases). The CDR3 sequence is 12 residues long. Germline V CDR1 and CDR2: LNHDA, SQIVND (reference sequence). The DNA for the CDR3 is TGTACCAGTGCGGAGGGAATCAATGAGCAGTTCTTC. Amino acid sequence: CTSAEGINEQFF.

The V gene is TRBV4-2, the J gene TRBJ2-7; 8 bases agree with TRBD1. With V trimmed by 0 bases and J by 4 bases, 11 bases remained unmatched. The length of the CDR3 is 17 residues. Per germline, CDR1 LGHNA and CDR2 YNFKEQ. The CDR3 sequence is CASSQDQVTGAWYEQYF. CDR3 bases: TGTGCCAGCAGCCAAGACCAGGTGACAGGGGCTTGGTACGAGCAGTACTTC.

A remark on this clonotype: A much larger clone is a single base away; this may be a read error. The rearrangement uses TRBV4-1 and TRBJ1-1; the D is unclear. CDR3 length: 11 residues. Trimming removed 2 bases from V and 4 bases from J, with 2 bases in between. Germline V gives CDR1 MGHRA, CDR2 YSYEKL. The CDR3 is CASSQPTEAFF. As DNA, the CDR3 is TGCGCCAGCAGCCAACCCACTGAAGCTTTCTTT.

The CDR3 region is CASSSYRLDSYNEQFF. Here the CDR3 DNA reads TGTGCCAGCAGTTCCTACAGGCTCGACTCCTACAATGAGCAGTTCTTC. The chain couples TRBV28 to TRBJ2-1; tentative D call: TRBD1 (5 bases). V lost 4 bases and J 0 bases, leaving 13 bases between the germline ends. Germline V gene data show CDR1 as MDHEN and CDR2 as SYDVKM. The CDR3 sequence is 16 residues long.

Concerning this clonotype: It may be a read error: a sequence one base away is much more abundant. The CDR3 carries no conserved terminal phenylalanine or tryptophan, so it likely arises from a read error. The gene calls are TRBV14 and TRBJ2-2, with 7 positions matching TRBD2. The CDR3 is 17 amino acids. Germline values: CDR1 SGHDN, CDR2 FVKESK. Trimming cost V 4 bases and J 4 bases; bases outside gene matches: 12. This CDR3 reads CASSRDPRGVGTGELFL. CDR3 sequence (DNA): TGTGCCAGCAGCCGAGACCCCCGGGGGGTCGGCACCGGGGAGCTGTTTTTA.

This clonotype was seen only a few times. The genes are TRBV27 and TRBJ2-5; D ambiguous. CDR3 length equals 14 residues. Germline-derived CDR1 and CDR2 are MNHEY and SMNVEV (reference sequence). V was pared by 1 base and J by 0 bases, with 6 bases between. The CDR3 here is CASSLWQNQETQYF. In nucleotides, the CDR3 is TGTGCCAGCAGTTTATGGCAGAACCAAGAGACCCAGTACTTC.

The CDR3 DNA reads TGCGCCAGCAGTCCCTGGGAACGCAATCAGCCCCAGCATTTT. It encodes CASSPWERNQPQHF. The V call is TRBV4-1, the J call TRBJ1-5; D gene ambiguous. This CDR3 is built from 14 residues. Germline V gene sequence: CDR1 MGHRA, CDR2 YSYEKL. V was clipped by 6 bases and J by 2 bases, with 11 bases between them.

This chain uses TRBV20-1 with TRBJ2-7, with 7 bases aligning to TRBD1. V lost 6 bases, J lost 3 bases, and 2 bases stayed unmatched. The CDR3 consists of 11 residues. Germline-derived CDR1 and CDR2 are DFQATT and SNEGSKA (reference sequence). CDR3 residues: CSAPGGYEQYF. Here the CDR3 DNA reads TGCAGTGCCCCAGGGGGCTACGAGCAGTACTTC.

Note on this clonotype: A junction boundary mismatches the germline segment, possibly from a read error. The V gene is TRBV12-3 or TRBV12-4, the J gene TRBJ2-3; 7 bases line up with TRBD2. CDR3 length: 14 amino acids. This CDR3 reads CASSTSVSTGTQYF. The CDR3 region has the DNA TGTGCCAGCAGTACTAGCGTAAGCACAGGTACGCAGTATTTT.

There are many counts of this clonotype. CDR3 nucleotides: TGCAGCGTTGAGGACAGAAAACAAGAGACCCAGTACTTC. Residues: CSVEDRKQETQYF. The rearrangement uses TRBV29-1 and TRBJ2-5; the D gene is possibly TRBD1 (6 bases). Germline V gene sequence: CDR1 SQVTM, CDR2 ANQGSEA. The CDR3 contains 13 residues. Trimming removed 3 bases at V and 2 bases at J, with 10 bases between.

This clonotype was observed a handful of times. This chain links TRBV2 with TRBJ1-5; TRBD1 matches 7 bases. The CDR3 loop spans 16 amino acids. V lost 7 bases and J lost 3; bases outside the gene matches: 12. CDR1 and CDR2 from the germline V gene are SNHLY and FYNNEI. DNA for the CDR3: TGTGCCAGCAAGGGAAATATGGGACAGCCCAATCAGCCCCAGCATTTT. Protein sequence: CASKGNMGQPNQPQHF.

Concerning this clonotype itself: This clone may be a read error of a much larger clone one base away. The genes are TRBV2 and TRBJ2-1; D gene uncertain. In germline, CDR1 is SNHLY, CDR2 FYNNEI. This CDR3 contains 10 residues. V lost 8 bases and J lost 5, with 4 bases in between. CDR3 loop: CASVHNEQFF. CDR3 DNA: TGTGCCAGCGTCCACAATGAGCAGTTCTTC.

A word on this clonotype: An end of the junction does not agree with germline; a read error may underlie this. The V call is TRBV4-2, the J call TRBJ2-1; possible D gene TRBD1, 5 bases. This CDR3 has 13 amino acids. CDR1 is LGHNA and CDR2 is YNFKEQ in the germline V gene. The CDR3 protein is CASSQDGANEQVF. CDR3 DNA: TGTGCCAGCAGCCAAGATGGGGCGAATGAGCAGGTCTTC.

Of note for this clonotype: Since a much larger clone is just one base distant, this may be a read error. The V and J genes are TRBV5-6 and TRBJ2-6, with 9 bases identical to TRBD1. The germline V gene encodes CDR1 SGHDT and CDR2 YYEEEE. This CDR3 has 17 amino acids. In DNA form, the CDR3 reads TGTGCCTGCAGCTTCGGGACAGGGTACTCTGGGGCCAACGTCCTGACTTTC. It codes for CACSFGTGYSGANVLTF.

The chain is built from TRBV28 and TRBJ2-7; D may be TRBD2 (5 bases). Germline CDR1 is MDHEN and CDR2 is SYDVKM. V gave up 6 bases and J gave up 3 bases, with 21 bases separating them. This CDR3 is 16 amino acids long. The chain's CDR3 is CASRGVRRQINYEQYF. The CDR3 coding sequence is TGTGCCAGCAGGGGAGTTCGGCGCCAAATAAACTACGAGCAGTACTTC.

The chain couples TRBV7-9 to TRBJ2-1, with TRBD2 matching over 11 bases. Germline V gene data show CDR1 as SEHNR and CDR2 as FQNEAQ (reference sequence). Trimming cost V 4 bases and J 10 bases; bases outside gene matches: 12. The length of the CDR3 is 16 residues. The chain's CDR3 is CASSSTSGSRGLEQFF. The CDR3 region has the DNA TGTGCCAGCAGCTCTACTAGCGGGAGTAGAGGATTGGAGCAGTTCTTC.

This clonotype was recorded at least ten times. The chain couples TRBV7-6 to TRBJ2-3, with TRBD2 matching over 11 bases. The CDR3 is made up of 15 amino acids. J gave up 2 bases and V 4 bases, and 2 bases lay outside the gene matches. The germline V gene encodes CDR1 SGHVS and CDR2 FNYEAQ. CDR3 sequence reads: CASSWTSGLTDTQYF. CDR3 DNA: TGTGCCAGCAGCTGGACTAGCGGGCTCACAGATACGCAGTATTTT.

This clonotype was seen a few times. V is TRBV15 and J is TRBJ2-2; TRBD2 matches 7 bases. Germline trimming cut 0 bases from V and 1 base from J; bases unmatched to any gene: 2. Germline CDR1 and CDR2: LNHNV and YYDKDF (reference sequence). The CDR3 runs to 16 residues. The CDR3 sequence is CATSRDASGNTGELFF. CDR3 in DNA: TGTGCCACCAGCAGAGACGCTAGCGGGAACACCGGGGAGCTGTTTTTT.

Details on this clonotype: A read error may explain this, as a much larger clone is one base away. V and J are TRBV20-1 and TRBJ2-3; 9 bases agree with TRBD2. Germline lookup yields CDR1 DFQATT and CDR2 SNEGSKA (reference sequence). This CDR3 region has 16 residues. Trimming cost V 3 bases and J 2 bases; bases outside gene matches: 9. Here the CDR3 reads CSARGFLAGATDTQYF. The CDR3 nucleotides are TGCAGTGCTAGGGGTTTCTTAGCGGGAGCCACAGATACGCAGTATTTT.

Only a few counts were recorded for this clonotype. The rearrangement uses TRBV2 and TRBJ1-1; D uncertain. This CDR3 spans 11 amino acids. The V end was cut by 0 bases, the J end by 8 bases, with 4 bases between. The germline CDR1 and CDR2 sequences are SNHLY and FYNNEI. The CDR3 coding sequence is TGTGCCAGCAGTGAAGCAGGAGAAGCTTTCTTT. It encodes CASSEAGEAFF.

Many counts were recorded for this clonotype. This chain links TRBV15 with TRBJ1-1; D remains unclear. Deletions cut 1 base from V and 5 bases from J, with 11 bases between. The CDR3 loop spans 14 amino acids. Germline CDR1 LNHNV, CDR2 YYDKDF (reference sequence). In DNA, the CDR3 is TGTGCCACCAGCAGAGGAACTTTGGGGACTGAAGCTTTCTTT. The encoded protein is CATSRGTLGTEAFF.

This clonotype occurred a few times. The chain uses TRBV28 and TRBJ2-1; no definite D call. The CDR3 runs to 11 residues. V was pared by 8 bases and J by 9 bases, with 11 bases between. Germline lookup yields CDR1 MDHEN and CDR2 SYDVKM. CDR3 sequence: CASGLGAEQFF. Here the CDR3 DNA reads TGTGCCAGCGGCCTAGGCGCTGAGCAGTTCTTC.

Comments on this clonotype: The junction departs from germline at one end; a sequencing error may be responsible. The chain carries TRBV6-5 and TRBJ2-3, with D hard to call. This CDR3 contains 15 residues. Germline CDR1 is MNHEY and CDR2 is SVGAGI. DNA for the CDR3: TGCGCCAGCAGTTCTGTGATTACTAGCACAGATACGCAGTATTTT. It specifies CASSSVITSTDTQYF.

This clonotype was observed a few times. J is TRBJ2-7 and V is TRBV7-2; D gene ambiguous. Trimming pared 0 bases from V and 5 bases from J, leaving 8 bases between. This CDR3 has 13 residues. The germline CDR1 and CDR2 sequences are SGHTA and FQGNSA. In DNA, the CDR3 is TGTGCCAGCAGCTTAGCTCCTCTCCACGAGCAGTACTTC. Its protein product is CASSLAPLHEQYF.

This clonotype was recorded at least ten times. The V call is TRBV6-6, the J call TRBJ2-7; 7 positions agree with TRBD1. Losses at the gene ends were 2 bases for V and 3 bases for J; bases not matched to a gene: 7. From germline, CDR1 is MNHNY and CDR2 SVGAGI (reference sequence). The CDR3 is made up of 15 amino acids. The CDR3 nucleotides are TGTGCCAGCAGTTACCTGGGACAGACAGACTACGAGCAGTACTTC. It is translated as CASSYLGQTDYEQYF.